The 5 T cell receptor beta chains reported below all come from one sample, sequenced in a study of T-cell reconstitution after alpha-beta-depleted transplantation in children. Unique molecular identifiers were incorporated into the prepared TCRbeta library. TCRdb reprocessed the PCR reads with MiXCR, giving one entry per CDR3 protein. The table includes roughly 420,000 distinct CDR3 sequences, 15% to 20% detected once. The specimen comprised PBMCs, mostly from graft donor cells, sampled 360 days after TCRalphabeta/CD19-depleted stem cell transplant. These receptors were obtained from a boy under three years old who had a stem cell transplant for Wiskott-Aldrich syndrome, so the T cells may come from the graft donor.

There are a few counts of this clonotype. This chain links TRBV28 with TRBJ2-1, with D possibly matching TRBD2 (6 bases). The CDR3 runs to 15 residues. The germline V gene has CDR1 MDHEN and CDR2 SYDVKM. V was clipped by 5 bases and J by 4 bases, with 15 bases between them. CDR3 residues: CASSKITGRYNEQFF. DNA for the CDR3: TGTGCCAGCAGTAAGATAACGGGGAGGTACAATGAGCAGTTCTTC.

The table lists this clonotype with a few counts. This sequence joins TRBV5-5 and TRBJ1-5; possibly TRBD1 for D (6 bases). The CDR3 sequence is 14 residues long. Germline values: CDR1 SGHKS, CDR2 YYEKEE (reference sequence). The V gene lost 4 bases and the J gene lost 1 base, with 9 bases spanning the gap. The CDR3 DNA reads as TGTGCCAGCAGCCAACAGGGAAGCAATCAGCCCCAGCATTTT. This gives the protein CASSQQGSNQPQHF.

This chain uses TRBV6-6 with TRBJ1-1; D gene ambiguous. Deletions cut 8 bases from V and 4 bases from J, with 11 bases between. The germline gives CDR1 MNHNY, CDR2 SVGAGI (reference sequence). The CDR3 has 12 amino acids. The CDR3 region has the DNA TGTGCCAGCTTGAGGGCGTTCACTGAAGCTTTCTTT. Its translation: CASLRAFTEAFF.

The chain links TRBV9 to TRBJ2-3; 10 nucleotides agree with TRBD2. V was pared by 3 bases and J by 4 bases, with 14 bases of the junction left unmatched. The CDR3 contains 18 residues. Germline CDR1 SGDLS, CDR2 YYNGEE. CDR3 sequence reads: CASSAYYYLAGDADTQYF. For the CDR3, the DNA is TGTGCCAGCAGCGCCTACTACTACCTAGCGGGAGATGCAGATACGCAGTATTTT.

V and J are TRBV25-1 and TRBJ2-3, with D perhaps TRBD1 or TRBD2 (5 bases each). This CDR3 comprises 15 residues. V dropped 5 bases and J dropped 5 bases, with 17 bases sitting between them. Germline lookup yields CDR1 MGHDK and CDR2 SYGVNS. The DNA for the CDR3 is TGTGCCAGCAGTCCCCACCGCAAGAGGGGAGATACGCAGTATTTT. The encoded protein is CASSPHRKRGDTQYF.